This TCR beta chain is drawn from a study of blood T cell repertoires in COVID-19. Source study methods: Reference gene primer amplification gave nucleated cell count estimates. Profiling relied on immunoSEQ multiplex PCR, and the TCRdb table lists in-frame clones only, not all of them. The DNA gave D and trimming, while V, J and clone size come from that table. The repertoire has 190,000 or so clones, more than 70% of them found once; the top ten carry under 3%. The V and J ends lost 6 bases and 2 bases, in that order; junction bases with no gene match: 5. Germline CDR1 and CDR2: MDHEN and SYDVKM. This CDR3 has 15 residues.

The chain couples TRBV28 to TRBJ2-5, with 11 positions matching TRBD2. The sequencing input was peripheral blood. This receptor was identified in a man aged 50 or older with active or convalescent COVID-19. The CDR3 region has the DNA TGTGCCAGCAGAAGTAGCGGGGGGGGACAAGAGACCCAGTACTTC. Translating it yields CASRSSGGGQETQYF.